The present TCR beta chain was sequenced within a study of blood T cell repertoires in COVID-19. Germline loops: CDR1 SGHTS, CDR2 YDEGEE. This CDR3 contains 15 residues. The V end was cut by 4 bases, the J end by 2 bases, with 13 bases between. Clones were read by immunoSEQ multiplex PCR, and TCRdb kept only the in-frame ones, dropping some. The table lists nearly 400,000 clones, roughly 89% of them singletons, with 1.7% in the top ten. The TCR was taken from a woman under 40 who had recovered from COVID-19. Sequencing was performed on PBMCs or T cells enriched from blood (not recorded which). This chain links TRBV5-8 with TRBJ2-1, with D maybe TRBD1 (6 bases). The CDR3 region has the DNA TGTGCCAGCAGCCAGGCAGGGGTGGCCTACAATGAGCAGTTCTTC. Translation gives CASSQAGVAYNEQFF.